The clone carrying this T cell receptor beta chain was counted once. This record belongs to a study of CD8 T cells in Susac syndrome. While CD8+ and CD4+ T cells were isolated negatively, TEMRA cells were enriched by FACS. Looked up from germline, CDR1 is LGHNA and CDR2 is YNFKEQ. The CDR3 is 17 residues long. V lost 11 bases to trimming and J lost 2 bases; unmatched junction nucleotides: 16. Roughly 0.45 to 1 ug RNA was reverse transcribed with random hexamers. The TCR beta CDR3 was amplified by immunoSEQ multiplex PCR across 54 Vbeta, 13 Jbeta. TCRdb used MiXCR to reprocess the immunoSEQ multiplex PCR reads, holding one entry per CDR3 protein. Found here are under 200,000 distinct CDR3 sequences, approximately 94% of them singletons; the top ten hold approximately 0.12%.

Material: CD4+ T cells from PBMCs. The V and J genes are TRBV4-2 and TRBJ2-4; 9 bases fit TRBD2. The sequence was obtained from a human donor with Susac syndrome. CDR3 loop: CARGIPIAGATKNIQYF. The CDR3, as DNA: TGTGCCCGCGGAATCCCGATAGCGGGAGCGACCAAAAACATTCAGTACTTC.